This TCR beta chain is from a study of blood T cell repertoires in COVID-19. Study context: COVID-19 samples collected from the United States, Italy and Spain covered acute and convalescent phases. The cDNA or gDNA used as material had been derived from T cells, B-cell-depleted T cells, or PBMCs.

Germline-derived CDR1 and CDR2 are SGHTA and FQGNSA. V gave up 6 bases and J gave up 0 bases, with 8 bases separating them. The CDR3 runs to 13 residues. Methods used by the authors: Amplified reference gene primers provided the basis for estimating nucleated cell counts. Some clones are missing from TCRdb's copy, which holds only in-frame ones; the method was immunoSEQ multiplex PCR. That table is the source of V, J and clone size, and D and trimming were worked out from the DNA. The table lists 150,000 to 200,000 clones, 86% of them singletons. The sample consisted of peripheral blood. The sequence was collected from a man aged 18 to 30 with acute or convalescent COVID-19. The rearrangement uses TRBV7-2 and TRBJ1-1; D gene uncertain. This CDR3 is CASRNRLNTEAFF. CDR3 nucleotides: TGTGCCAGCAGAAACCGGTTGAACACTGAAGCTTTCTTT.